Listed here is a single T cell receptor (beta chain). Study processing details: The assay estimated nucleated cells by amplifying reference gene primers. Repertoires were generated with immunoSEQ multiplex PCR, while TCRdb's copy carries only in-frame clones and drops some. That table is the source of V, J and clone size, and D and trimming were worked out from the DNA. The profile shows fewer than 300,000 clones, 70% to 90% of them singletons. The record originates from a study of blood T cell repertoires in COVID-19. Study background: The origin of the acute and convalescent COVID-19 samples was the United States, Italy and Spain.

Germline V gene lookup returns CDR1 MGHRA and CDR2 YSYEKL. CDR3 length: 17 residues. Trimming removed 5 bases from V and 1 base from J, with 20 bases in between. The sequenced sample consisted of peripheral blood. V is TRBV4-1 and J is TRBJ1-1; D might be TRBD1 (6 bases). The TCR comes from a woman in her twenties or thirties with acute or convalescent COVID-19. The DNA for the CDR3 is TGCGCCAGCAGCTCCCCCCGGCAGGACAGCCGGAACACTGAAGCTTTCTTT. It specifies CASSSPRQDSRNTEAFF.